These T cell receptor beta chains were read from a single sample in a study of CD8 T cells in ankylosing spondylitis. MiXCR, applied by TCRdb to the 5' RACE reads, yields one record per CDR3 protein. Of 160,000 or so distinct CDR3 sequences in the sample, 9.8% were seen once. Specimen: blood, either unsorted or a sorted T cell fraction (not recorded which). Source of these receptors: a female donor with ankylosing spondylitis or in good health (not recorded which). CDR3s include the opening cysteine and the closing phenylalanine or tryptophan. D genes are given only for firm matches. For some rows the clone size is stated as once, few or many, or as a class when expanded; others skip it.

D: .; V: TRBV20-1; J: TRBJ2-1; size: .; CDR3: CSAREFLETNEQFF; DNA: TGCAGTGCGCGTGAGTTTCTAGAGACCAATGAGCAGTTCTTC
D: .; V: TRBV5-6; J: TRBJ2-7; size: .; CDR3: CASSLAQSYEQYF; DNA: TGTGCCAGCAGCTTGGCGCAGAGCTACGAGCAGTACTTC
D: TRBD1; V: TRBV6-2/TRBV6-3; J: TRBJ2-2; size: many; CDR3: CASSQDRDHTGELFF; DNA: TGTGCCAGCAGCCAGGACAGGGACCACACCGGGGAGCTGTTTTTT
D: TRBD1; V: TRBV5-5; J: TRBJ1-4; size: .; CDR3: CASSLVGQGATGNEKLFF; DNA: TGTGCCAGCAGCTTGGTGGGACAGGGGGCGACGGGTAATGAAAAACTGTTTTTT
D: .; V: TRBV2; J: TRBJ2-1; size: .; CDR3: CASSESWENSYNEQFF; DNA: TGTGCCAGCAGTGAATCTTGGGAGAATTCCTACAATGAGCAGTTCTTC
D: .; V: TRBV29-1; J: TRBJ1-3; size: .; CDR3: CSVEGDTTENTIYF; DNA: TGCAGCGTTGAGGGGGACACCACCGAAAACACCATATATTTT
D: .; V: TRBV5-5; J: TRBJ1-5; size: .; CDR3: CASGPGRQPQHF; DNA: TGTGCCAGCGGCCCCGGGCGACAGCCCCAGCATTTT
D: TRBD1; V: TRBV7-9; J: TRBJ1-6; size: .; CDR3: CASSRGTGVSPLHF; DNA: TGTGCCAGCAGCCGCGGGACAGGGGTTTCACCCCTCCACTTT
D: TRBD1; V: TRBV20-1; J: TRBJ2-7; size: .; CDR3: CSARTGQSYEQYF; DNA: TGCAGTGCTAGGACAGGGCAATCCTACGAGCAGTACTTC
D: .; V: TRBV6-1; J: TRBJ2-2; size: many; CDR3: CASSGRTDLNTGELFF; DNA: TGTGCCAGCAGTGGCAGGACAGACCTTAACACCGGGGAGCTGTTTTTT
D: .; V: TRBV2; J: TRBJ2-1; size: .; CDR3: CASIGLTSYNEQFF; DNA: TGTGCCAGCATCGGATTAACCTCCTACAATGAGCAGTTCTTC
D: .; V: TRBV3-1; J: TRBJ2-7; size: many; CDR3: CASSQGSYEQYF; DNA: TGTGCCAGCAGCCAGGGCTCCTACGAGCAGTACTTC
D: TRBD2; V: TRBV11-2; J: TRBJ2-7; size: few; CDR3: CASTHSGSPYEQYF; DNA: TGTGCCAGCACCCATAGCGGGAGCCCCTACGAGCAGTACTTC
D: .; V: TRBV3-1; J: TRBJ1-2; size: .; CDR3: CASSPPGRWDGYTF; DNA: TGTGCCAGCAGCCCGCCTGGGAGATGGGATGGCTACACCTTC
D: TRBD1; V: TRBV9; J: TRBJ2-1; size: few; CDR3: CASSGTTGFNEQFF; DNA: TGTGCCAGCAGCGGGACGACAGGGTTCAATGAGCAGTTCTTC
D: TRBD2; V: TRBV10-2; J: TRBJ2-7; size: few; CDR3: CAGSRGVPYEQYF; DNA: TGCGCCGGCTCCCGGGGGGTGCCCTACGAGCAGTACTTC
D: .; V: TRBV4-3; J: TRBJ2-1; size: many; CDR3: CASSQGFLGYNEQFF; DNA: TGCGCCAGCAGCCAAGGATTTTTAGGCTACAATGAGCAGTTCTTC
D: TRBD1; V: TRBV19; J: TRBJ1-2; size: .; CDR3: CASSPGQYYGYTF; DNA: TGTGCCAGCTCACCGGGACAGTACTATGGCTACACCTTC
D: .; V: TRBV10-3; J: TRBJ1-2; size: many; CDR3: CAIRETGSSYTF; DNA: TGTGCCATCAGGGAGACAGGTTCAAGCTACACCTTC
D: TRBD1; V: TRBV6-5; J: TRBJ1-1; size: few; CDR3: CASSYLSGQLNTEAFF; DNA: TGTGCCAGCAGTTACCTCTCGGGACAGTTAAACACTGAAGCTTTCTTT
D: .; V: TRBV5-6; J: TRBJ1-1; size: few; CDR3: CASSPGRGVAFF; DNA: TGTGCCAGCAGCCCAGGGCGAGGGGTGGCTTTCTTT
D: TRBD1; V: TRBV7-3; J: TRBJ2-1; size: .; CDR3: CASSVDRGPYNEQFF; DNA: TGTGCCAGCAGCGTGGACAGGGGGCCGTACAATGAGCAGTTCTTC
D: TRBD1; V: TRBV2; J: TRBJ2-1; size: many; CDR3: CASKRGQGDEQFF; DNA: TGTGCCAGCAAGCGGGGACAGGGAGATGAGCAGTTCTTC
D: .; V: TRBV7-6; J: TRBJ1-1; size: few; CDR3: CASAHFNTEAFF; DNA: TGTGCCAGCGCCCACTTCAACACTGAAGCTTTCTTT
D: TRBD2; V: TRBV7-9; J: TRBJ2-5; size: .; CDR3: CASSLAPWREIKETQYF; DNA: TGTGCCAGCAGCTTAGCCCCTTGGCGGGAGATAAAAGAGACCCAGTACTTC
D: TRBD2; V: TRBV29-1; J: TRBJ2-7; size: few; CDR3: CSVAAQGPGTSGNPGEQYF; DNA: TGCAGCGTTGCGGCCCAGGGTCCCGGGACTAGCGGAAACCCTGGGGAGCAGTACTTC
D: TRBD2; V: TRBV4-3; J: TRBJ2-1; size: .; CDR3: CASSQDRASGSGNNEQFF; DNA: TGCGCCAGCAGCCAAGATCGGGCTAGCGGGAGTGGCAACAATGAGCAGTTCTTC
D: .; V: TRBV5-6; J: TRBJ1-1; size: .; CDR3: CASSLGYMNTEAFF; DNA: TGTGCCAGCAGCTTGGGTTACATGAACACTGAAGCTTTCTTT
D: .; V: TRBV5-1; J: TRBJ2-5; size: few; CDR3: CASSRRGPETQYF; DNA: TGCGCCAGCAGTCGACGGGGTCCAGAGACCCAGTACTTC
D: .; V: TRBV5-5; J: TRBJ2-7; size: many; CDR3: CASSILRTGYEQYF; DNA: TGTGCCAGCAGCATCCTTCGGACGGGATACGAGCAGTACTTC
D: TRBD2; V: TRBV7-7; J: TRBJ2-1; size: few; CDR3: CASSLGTSGSGGYNEQFF; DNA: TGTGCCAGCAGCTTAGGGACTAGCGGGAGTGGAGGGTACAATGAGCAGTTCTTC
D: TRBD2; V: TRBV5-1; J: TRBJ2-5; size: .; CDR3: CASSPGTSGEETQYF; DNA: TGCGCCAGCAGCCCGGGGACTAGCGGGGAAGAGACCCAGTACTTC
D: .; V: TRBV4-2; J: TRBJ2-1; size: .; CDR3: CASSQEGLRDEQFF; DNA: TGTGCCAGCAGCCAAGAGGGATTAAGGGATGAGCAGTTCTTC
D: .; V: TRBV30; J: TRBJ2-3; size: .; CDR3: CALRDPSADTQYF; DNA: TGTGCCCTCCGGGACCCGAGCGCAGATACGCAGTATTTT
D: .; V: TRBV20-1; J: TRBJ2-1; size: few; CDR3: CSASGQNYNEQFF; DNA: TGCAGTGCTAGCGGGCAGAATTACAATGAGCAGTTCTTC
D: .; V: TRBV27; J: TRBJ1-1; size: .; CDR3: CASSPSRSAGGEAFF; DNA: TGTGCCAGCAGTCCCTCCCGCTCCGCCGGAGGTGAAGCTTTCTTT
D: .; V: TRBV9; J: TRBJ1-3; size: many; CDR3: CASSAGGSSGNTIYF; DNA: TGTGCCAGCAGCGCCGGTGGTAGCTCTGGAAACACCATATATTTT
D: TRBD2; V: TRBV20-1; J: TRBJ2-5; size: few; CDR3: CSARGREGGETQYF; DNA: TGCAGTGCAAGGGGGCGGGAGGGCGGAGAGACCCAGTACTTC
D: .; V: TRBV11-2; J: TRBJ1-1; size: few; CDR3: CASSLDYDTF; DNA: TGTGCCAGCAGCTTAGACTACGATACCTTT
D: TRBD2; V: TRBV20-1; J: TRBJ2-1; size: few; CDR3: CSARSAFSGIGNEQFF; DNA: TGCAGTGCTAGGTCGGCCTTTAGCGGGATCGGCAATGAGCAGTTCTTC